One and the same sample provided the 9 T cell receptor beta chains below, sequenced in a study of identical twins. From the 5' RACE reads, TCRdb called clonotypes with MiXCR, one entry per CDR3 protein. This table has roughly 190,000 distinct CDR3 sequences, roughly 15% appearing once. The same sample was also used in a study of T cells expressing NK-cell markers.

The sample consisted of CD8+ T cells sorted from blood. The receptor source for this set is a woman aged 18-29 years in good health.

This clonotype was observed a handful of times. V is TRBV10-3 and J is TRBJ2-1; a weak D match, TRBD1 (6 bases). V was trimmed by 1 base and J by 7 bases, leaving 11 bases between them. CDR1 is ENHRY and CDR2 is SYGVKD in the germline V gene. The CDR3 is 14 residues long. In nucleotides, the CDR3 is TGTGCCATCAGTGAGTGGGAACAGGGTAATGAGCAGTTCTTC. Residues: CAISEWEQGNEQFF.

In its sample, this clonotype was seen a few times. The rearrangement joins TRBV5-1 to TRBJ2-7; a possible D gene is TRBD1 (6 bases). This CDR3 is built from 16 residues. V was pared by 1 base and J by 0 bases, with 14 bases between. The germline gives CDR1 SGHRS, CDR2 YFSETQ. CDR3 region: CASSLPAGTNSYEQYF. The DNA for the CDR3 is TGCGCCAGCAGCTTGCCGGCCGGGACAAACTCCTACGAGCAGTACTTC.

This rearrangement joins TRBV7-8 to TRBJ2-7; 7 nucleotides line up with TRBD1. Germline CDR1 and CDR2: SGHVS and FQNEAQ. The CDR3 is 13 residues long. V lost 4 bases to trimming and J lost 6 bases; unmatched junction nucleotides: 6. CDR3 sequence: CASSWVQGSEQYF. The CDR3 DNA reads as TGTGCCAGCAGCTGGGTACAGGGGAGCGAGCAGTACTTC.

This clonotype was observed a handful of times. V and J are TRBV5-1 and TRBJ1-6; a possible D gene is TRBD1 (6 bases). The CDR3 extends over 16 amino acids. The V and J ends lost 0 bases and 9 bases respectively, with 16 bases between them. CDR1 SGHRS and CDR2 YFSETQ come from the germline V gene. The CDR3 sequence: CASSLGTTGPGSPLHF. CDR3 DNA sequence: TGCGCCAGCAGCTTGGGAACTACAGGGCCGGGTTCACCCCTCCACTTT.

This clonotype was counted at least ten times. CDR3 coding DNA: TGTGCCAGCAGCCAAGAATCGGCTAGCGGGGTTTATGAGCAGTTCTTC. Its translation is CASSQESASGVYEQFF. The rearrangement links TRBV4-2 to TRBJ2-1; 9 nucleotides agree with TRBD2. V shed 0 bases, J shed 8 bases, and the junction held 8 bases outside the gene matches. Looked up from germline, CDR1 is LGHNA and CDR2 is YNFKEQ. The CDR3 loop spans 16 amino acids.

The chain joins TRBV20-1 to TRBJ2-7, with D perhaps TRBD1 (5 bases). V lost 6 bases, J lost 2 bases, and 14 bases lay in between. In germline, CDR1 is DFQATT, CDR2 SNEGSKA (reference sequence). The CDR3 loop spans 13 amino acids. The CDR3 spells CSAETTDAYEQYF. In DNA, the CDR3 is TGCAGTGCAGAGACGACAGATGCCTACGAGCAGTACTTC.

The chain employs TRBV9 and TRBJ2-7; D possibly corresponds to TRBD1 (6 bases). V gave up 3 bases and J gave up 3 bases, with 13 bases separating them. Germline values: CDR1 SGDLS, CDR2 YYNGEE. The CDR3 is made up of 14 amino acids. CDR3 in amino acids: CASSAPGQDYEQYF. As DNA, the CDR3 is TGTGCCAGCAGCGCGCCGGGACAAGACTACGAGCAGTACTTC.

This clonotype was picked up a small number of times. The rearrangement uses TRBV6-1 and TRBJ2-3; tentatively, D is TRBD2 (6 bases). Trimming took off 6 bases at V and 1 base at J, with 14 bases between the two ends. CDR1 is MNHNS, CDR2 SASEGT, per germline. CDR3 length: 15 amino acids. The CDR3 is CASRAFTGGTDTQYF. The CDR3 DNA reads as TGTGCCAGCAGGGCTTTCACGGGAGGCACAGATACGCAGTATTTT.

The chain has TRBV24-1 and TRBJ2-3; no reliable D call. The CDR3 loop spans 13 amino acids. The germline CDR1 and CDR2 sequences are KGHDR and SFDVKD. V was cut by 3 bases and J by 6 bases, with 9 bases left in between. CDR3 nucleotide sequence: TGTGCCACCAGTGATAGCCAATGGGATACGCAGTATTTT. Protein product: CATSDSQWDTQYF.